One T cell receptor (beta chain) is described in this entry. This record belongs to a study of tumour-infiltrating T cells in Burkitt lymphoma. Assay: immunoSEQ multiplex PCR; the TCRdb copy retains only in-frame clones and omits some. The top ten hold 2.1% of the sample, which has around 15,000 clones, just under 80% seen once. Trimming at V came to 5 bases and at J to 9 bases, leaving 5 bases not matched to a gene. CDR1 and CDR2 from the germline V gene are ENHRY and SYGVKD. This CDR3 has 14 residues. The chain recombines TRBV10-3 with TRBJ2-1; 12 positions agree with TRBD2. The sequenced sample consisted of tumor tissue. This TCR derives from a human donor with diffuse large B-cell lymphoma. CDR3 sequence: CAISSSGGAIEQFF. The DNA for the CDR3 is TGTGCCATCAGTTCTAGCGGGGGGGCGATTGAGCAGTTCTTC.